The 14 T cell receptor beta chains in this list originate from one sample, sequenced in a study of early T cells in non-severe SARS-CoV-2 infection. TCRdb passed the 5' RACE reads through MiXCR, listing each CDR3 protein once. The data contain about 55,000 distinct CDR3 sequences, more than 6.5% of them seen just once; the ten biggest clones take up about 5.9%. The starting material was whole blood, obtained at baseline. The receptors originated from an adult who was a healthcare worker with PCR-confirmed SARS-CoV-2 infection or an uninfected control (not recorded which).

This clonotype was detected ten times or more. This chain links TRBV7-9 with TRBJ2-7, with 7 bases fitting TRBD1. J gave up 5 bases and V 5 bases, and 12 bases lay outside the gene matches. Per the germline V gene, CDR1 is SEHNR and CDR2 is FQNEAQ (reference sequence). The CDR3 has 15 residues. The CDR3 DNA sequence: TGTGCCAGCAGCCTCAGACAGGGTGATTTCGACGAGCAGTACTTC. As protein: CASSLRQGDFDEQYF.

In its sample, this clonotype was seen many times. The V gene is TRBV7-8, the J gene TRBJ1-1; D unresolved. CDR1 and CDR2 (germline): SGHVS, FQNEAQ. The CDR3 is made up of 16 amino acids. The V and J ends lost 1 base and 0 bases respectively, with 12 bases between them. CDR3 residues: CASSLESGLMNTEAFF. For the CDR3, the DNA is TGTGCCAGCAGCTTAGAATCAGGATTGATGAACACTGAAGCTTTCTTT.

This clonotype was observed a few times. The chain combines TRBV10-1 with TRBJ2-1; D not certain. Trimming removed 2 bases at V and 8 bases at J, with 7 bases between. Per germline, CDR1 WNHNN and CDR2 SYGVQD (reference sequence). The CDR3 runs to 12 residues. DNA for the CDR3: TGCGCCAGCAGTGAGGGTTCCCATGAGCAGTTCTTC. It translates to CASSEGSHEQFF.

The genes are TRBV2 and TRBJ1-4; tentatively, D is TRBD1 (5 bases). The CDR3 sequence is 16 residues long. Germline CDR1 is SNHLY and CDR2 is FYNNEI. The V gene lost 4 bases and the J gene lost 1 base, with 13 bases spanning the gap. CDR3 sequence reads: CASSGDRGGTNEKLFF. The CDR3, as DNA: TGTGCCAGCAGTGGAGACCGGGGGGGAACTAATGAAAAACTGTTTTTT. The full variable domain, with the rest looked up from reference TRBV2 and TRBJ1-4, is EPEVTQTPSHQVTQMGQEVILRCVPISNHLYFYWYRQILGQKVEFLVSFYNNEISEKSEIFDDQFSVERPDGSNFTLKIRSTKLEDSAMYFCASSGDRGGTNEKLFFGSGTQLSVL.

Many counts were recorded for this clonotype. The chain recombines TRBV11-2 with TRBJ2-5; TRBD1 aligns across 9 bases. This CDR3 is 15 amino acids long. The V gene's germline CDR1 is SGHAT and CDR2 FQNNGV. V lost 4 bases, J lost 7 bases, and 10 bases stayed unmatched. The CDR3 sequence is CASSSQSGQGTTQYF. The CDR3 DNA reads as TGTGCCAGCAGCTCCCAGAGCGGACAGGGGACGACCCAGTACTTC. The full variable domain, with the rest looked up from reference TRBV11-2 and TRBJ2-5, is EAGVAQSPRYKIIEKRQSVAFWCNPISGHATLYWYQQILGQGPKLLIQFQNNGVVDDSQLPKDRFSAERLKGVDSTLKIQPAKLEDSAVYLCASSSQSGQGTTQYFGPGTRLLVL.

This clonotype has at least ten counts. The CDR3, as DNA: TGTGCCAGCAGCTTAGGTCTAGCGGGGGGTTACAATGAGCAGTTCTTC. It codes for CASSLGLAGGYNEQFF. This sequence joins TRBV7-6 and TRBJ2-1; TRBD2 matches at 11 bases. The CDR3 sequence is 16 residues long. From germline, CDR1 is SGHVS and CDR2 FNYEAQ. V dropped 1 base and J dropped 4; count of bases not matched to a gene: 3.

Ten or more counts support this clonotype. The chain links TRBV9 to TRBJ2-2; D possibly corresponds to TRBD2 (5 bases). The CDR3 is made up of 14 amino acids. V lost 0 bases and J 4 bases, leaving 7 bases between the germline ends. Per germline, CDR1 SGDLS and CDR2 YYNGEE. The CDR3 loop is CASSVVAFTGELFF. CDR3 coding DNA: TGTGCCAGCAGCGTAGTAGCGTTCACCGGGGAGCTGTTTTTT.

The chain uses TRBV7-2 and TRBJ1-6, with 9 bases identical to TRBD1. V was pared by 5 bases and J by 2 bases, with 4 bases of the junction left unmatched. From germline, CDR1 is SGHTA and CDR2 FQGNSA. The CDR3 is 16 residues long. CDR3 coding DNA: TGTGCCAGCAGCCCCCGGACAGGGGCCTATAATTCACCCCTCCACTTT. Residues: CASSPRTGAYNSPLHF.

The sample holds many counts of this clonotype. The V and J genes are TRBV18 and TRBJ1-3; D possibly corresponds to TRBD1 (6 bases). This CDR3 spans 16 amino acids. Germline V lookup: CDR1 KGHSH, CDR2 LQKENI. With 3 bases removed from V and 0 bases from J, the gap between germline ends came to 12 bases. Written as DNA, the CDR3 is TGTGCCAGCTCACCTGACAGGCTGAGCTCTGGAAACACCATATATTTT. This gives the protein CASSPDRLSSGNTIYF.

The CDR3 DNA follows: TGTGCCAGAGGGGGACGGGGGCAGAAAACTCTTATGGATACGCAGTATTTT. Amino acid sequence: CARGGRGQKTLMDTQYF. This chain links TRBV28 with TRBJ2-3, with D perhaps assigned TRBD1 or TRBD2 (6 bases each). Germline-derived CDR1 and CDR2 are MDHEN and SYDVKM. CDR3 length: 17 residues. V lost 9 bases and J 6 bases, leaving 28 bases between the germline ends.

The genes are TRBV10-3 and TRBJ2-1; maybe TRBD1 (5 bases). Trimming pared 1 base from V and 9 bases from J, leaving 7 bases between. The CDR3 has 12 residues. Germline lookup yields CDR1 ENHRY and CDR2 SYGVKD. The CDR3 loop reads CAISELGREQFF. As DNA, the CDR3 is TGTGCCATCAGTGAGTTGGGGCGTGAGCAGTTCTTC.

The rearrangement links TRBV12-3 or TRBV12-4 to TRBJ2-1; TRBD2 matches 7 bases. CDR3 length: 16 amino acids. V lost 5 bases, J lost 4 bases, and 11 bases stayed unmatched. The CDR3 loop is CASSPAGLVGYNEQFF. The CDR3, as DNA: TGTGCCAGCAGTCCCGCCGGACTAGTGGGGTACAATGAGCAGTTCTTC.

Points on this clonotype: A much larger clone sits a single nucleotide away, making a read error possible. The chain couples TRBV4-3 to TRBJ1-3, with 8 nucleotides matching TRBD1. This CDR3 spans 17 amino acids. Germline V gene sequence: CDR1 LGHNA, CDR2 YSLEER. The CDR3 region is CASSQEGTGTGGNNIYF. DNA of the CDR3: TGCGCCAGCAGCCAAGAGGGAACCGGGACAGGTGGAAACAACATATATTTT.

This clonotype was counted only a few times. The chain has TRBV4-3 and TRBJ2-5; the D is unclear. The germline V and J ends were trimmed by 3 bases and 1 base, with 12 bases remaining between them. This CDR3 spans 15 amino acids. The V gene's germline CDR1 is LGHNA and CDR2 YSLEER. CDR3 residues: CASSQVLAAQETQYF. In nucleotides, the CDR3 is TGCGCCAGCAGCCAGGTTTTAGCAGCCCAAGAGACCCAGTACTTC.